A single sample is the source of the 24 T cell receptor beta chains below, sequenced in a study of T cells in Graves' hyperthyroidism and ophthalmopathy. It was RNA transcripts that yielded the amplified TCR beta CDR3 regions. HTBI primers were employed in a first-round RT-PCR of the TCR CDR3. TCRdb independently ran MiXCR on the multiplex PCR reads; one entry per CDR3 protein. Of around 600,000 distinct CDR3 sequences in the sample, about 14% were seen once. The sequencing sample was made of blood. Source of these receptors: a woman younger than 30 with Graves' ophthalmopathy.

This chain connects TRBV19 to TRBJ2-4; 7 nucleotides agree with TRBD2. Trimming removed 5 bases from V and 8 bases from J; junction bases left unmatched: 12. Germline-derived CDR1 and CDR2 are LNHDA and SQIVND (reference sequence). The CDR3 covers 15 residues. Written as DNA, the CDR3 is TGTGCCAGTAGTCCCGCCTACGGGAGGTCAGACATTCAGTACTTC. Translated, it gives CASSPAYGRSDIQYF.

This clonotype appeared once. The rearrangement links TRBV15 to TRBJ1-2; maybe TRBD1 (6 bases). The CDR3 is 16 residues long. Between the trimmed V and J ends, which lost 1 base and 3 bases, there was a span of 15 bases. Germline CDR1 LNHNV, CDR2 YYDKDF (reference sequence). The CDR3 is CATSRGGGQGHYGYTF. The CDR3 DNA reads TGTGCCACCAGCAGAGGAGGGGGTCAGGGCCACTATGGCTACACCTTC. Combining the CDR3 with reference TRBV15 and TRBJ1-2 gives the whole variable domain DAMVIQNPRYQVTQFGKPVTLSCSQTLNHNVMYWYQQKSSQAPKLLFHYYDKDFNNEADTPDNFQSRRPNTSFCFLDIRSPGLGDTAMYLCATSRGGGQGHYGYTFGSGTRLTVV.

This clonotype was recorded at least ten times. The CDR3 sequence is CASSMEYYTDTQYF. CDR3 in DNA: TGCGCCAGCAGCATGGAGTATTACACAGATACGCAGTATTTT. The V gene is TRBV5-1, the J gene TRBJ2-3; D unresolved. The CDR3 spans 14 residues. The germline V and J ends were trimmed by 4 bases and 2 bases, with 11 bases remaining between them. Germline V lookup: CDR1 SGHRS, CDR2 YFSETQ.

V is TRBV20-1 and J is TRBJ2-3; 13 bases fit TRBD2. From germline, CDR1 is DFQATT and CDR2 SNEGSKA (reference sequence). J lost 1 base, V lost 3 bases, and 4 bases had no gene match. CDR3 length: 16 amino acids. CDR3 coding DNA: TGCAGTGCTAGTGGGACTAGCGGGACAGGCACAGATACGCAGTATTTT. It specifies CSASGTSGTGTDTQYF.

The V call is TRBV4-3, the J call TRBJ2-1; the match to TRBD2 covers 8 bases. In germline, CDR1 is LGHNA, CDR2 YSLEER. Trimming at V came to 4 bases and at J to 7 bases, leaving 9 bases not matched to a gene. This CDR3 contains 15 residues. This chain's CDR3 is CASSPLAGGWNEQFF. CDR3 coding DNA: TGCGCCAGCAGCCCTCTGGCGGGAGGTTGGAATGAGCAGTTCTTC.

This clonotype was detected a few times. The chain uses TRBV29-1 and TRBJ2-7; 7 positions agree with TRBD2. Unmatched junction bases numbered 3, after V lost 7 bases and J lost 0 bases. Per germline, CDR1 SQVTM and CDR2 ANQGSEA. The CDR3 consists of 12 residues. CDR3 sequence (DNA): TGCAGCGGTAGCGGGCCCTCCTACGAGCAGTACTTC. Translation: CSGSGPSYEQYF.

Ten or more counts support this clonotype. This chain connects TRBV27 to TRBJ2-7, with D maybe TRBD1 (6 bases). Germline loops: CDR1 MNHEY, CDR2 SMNVEV (reference sequence). V lost 3 bases and J lost 4, with 16 bases in between. The CDR3 length is 15 residues. This CDR3 reads CASSFRQGRAYEQYF. The DNA for the CDR3 is TGTGCCAGCAGTTTTCGGCAGGGGCGAGCTTACGAGCAGTACTTC.

The chain uses TRBV11-2 and TRBJ2-7; 10 bases map to TRBD2. V lost 2 bases to trimming and J lost 3 bases; unmatched junction nucleotides: 4. This CDR3 is built from 15 residues. Germline CDR1 and CDR2: SGHAT and FQNNGV. The CDR3 DNA reads TGTGCCAGCAGCTTAATTGGGACTAGCGTCTACGAGCAGTACTTC. Translating gives CASSLIGTSVYEQYF. Drawing the rest from reference TRBV11-2 and TRBJ2-7, the complete variable domain is EAGVAQSPRYKIIEKRQSVAFWCNPISGHATLYWYQQILGQGPKLLIQFQNNGVVDDSQLPKDRFSAERLKGVDSTLKIQPAKLEDSAVYLCASSLIGTSVYEQYFGPGTRLTVT.

This clonotype was detected only a few times. The V and J genes are TRBV19 and TRBJ2-5; tentatively, D is TRBD2 (7 bases). From germline, CDR1 is LNHDA and CDR2 SQIVND (reference sequence). V lost 7 bases and J 5 bases, leaving 20 bases between the germline ends. The CDR3 totals 15 residues. The CDR3: CASKGWGGAGETQYF. Written as DNA, the CDR3 is TGTGCCAGTAAAGGATGGGGGGGCGCGGGTGAGACCCAGTACTTC.

In its sample, this clonotype was seen many times. The V call is TRBV30, the J call TRBJ2-3; weak D call: TRBD2 (7 bases). CDR1 is GTSNPN and CDR2 is SVGIG in the germline V gene (reference sequence). This CDR3 is 14 amino acids long. V lost 7 bases and J lost 2, with 16 bases in between. CDR3 amino acids: CAFRRGGLTDTQYF. The CDR3 bases are TGTGCCTTCCGGAGGGGGGGCCTCACAGATACGCAGTATTTT.

The rearrangement joins TRBV24-1 to TRBJ1-2; TRBD1 matches 9 bases. Germline V gives CDR1 KGHDR, CDR2 SFDVKD. The CDR3 extends over 15 amino acids. Trimming at V came to 4 bases and at J to 5 bases, leaving 7 bases not matched to a gene. The DNA for the CDR3 is TGTGCCACCAGTGAATCAGACAGGGGGATTTATGGCTACACCTTC. The encoded protein is CATSESDRGIYGYTF.

For this clonotype: As the CDR3 is not closed by the conserved phenylalanine or tryptophan, this likely results from a read error. This chain connects TRBV11-2 to TRBJ1-2, with D tentatively TRBD1 (6 bases). Germline V gene data show CDR1 as SGHAT and CDR2 as FQNNGV. The length of the CDR3 is 15 residues. Trimming removed 4 bases at V and 4 bases at J, with 16 bases between. CDR3 region: CASSSNIVTGYGYTL. CDR3 DNA: TGTGCCAGCAGCTCCAATATCGTGACAGGCTATGGCTACACCCTC.

This CDR3 reads CSALIRLTGYTEAFF. The CDR3 coding sequence is TGCAGTGCTCTTATAAGACTTACTGGGTACACTGAAGCTTTCTTT. The chain combines TRBV20-1 with TRBJ1-1, with D unclear. Deletions cut 5 bases from V and 3 bases from J, with 19 bases between. The V gene's germline CDR1 is DFQATT and CDR2 SNEGSKA (reference sequence). The CDR3 is 15 residues long.

This clonotype was counted ten times or more. V and J are TRBV7-8 and TRBJ1-1, with D hard to call. CDR3 length: 16 amino acids. Deletions cut 1 base from V and 1 base from J, with 13 bases between. In germline, CDR1 is SGHVS, CDR2 FQNEAQ. The CDR3 sequence is CASSLEPGTSNTEAFF. CDR3 DNA sequence: TGTGCCAGCAGCTTAGAACCCGGCACTTCGAACACTGAAGCTTTCTTT.

The rearrangement joins TRBV30 to TRBJ1-2, with unresolved D. The V gene lost 5 bases and the J gene lost 6 bases, with 13 bases spanning the gap. This CDR3 is 12 amino acids long. The germline CDR1 and CDR2 sequences are GTSNPN and SVGIG (reference sequence). CDR3 protein: CAWFWTAHGYTF. DNA of the CDR3: TGTGCCTGGTTTTGGACCGCCCATGGCTACACCTTC.

In this sample, this clonotype turned up many times. The V and J genes are TRBV20-1 and TRBJ1-1; a possible D gene is TRBD1 (5 bases). Germline lookup yields CDR1 DFQATT and CDR2 SNEGSKA (reference sequence). The CDR3 runs to 14 residues. V was cut by 1 base and J by 1 base, with 10 bases left in between. The CDR3 here is CSARVGASNTEAFF. The CDR3 DNA reads as TGCAGTGCTAGAGTTGGGGCTTCGAACACTGAAGCTTTCTTT.

CDR3: CASSSPRINYGYTF. The CDR3 DNA reads TGTGCCAGCAGCAGTCCTAGAATTAACTATGGCTACACCTTC. The gene calls are TRBV12-3 or TRBV12-4 and TRBJ1-2; D is unclear. The V gene lost 6 bases and the J gene lost 1 base, with 12 bases spanning the gap. The CDR3 is made up of 14 amino acids.

This clonotype has more than one count but fewer than ten. The V gene is TRBV19, the J gene TRBJ2-1; D ambiguous. Trimming removed 3 bases from V and 12 bases from J, with 18 bases in between. The CDR3 has 14 amino acids. From germline, CDR1 is LNHDA and CDR2 SQIVND (reference sequence). CDR3 in DNA: TGTGCCAGTAGTATTGATGTATGGCAGGCCACGCAGTTCTTC. Its translation is CASSIDVWQATQFF.

Ten or more counts support this clonotype. The rearrangement uses TRBV18 and TRBJ1-1; tentative D call: TRBD1 (6 bases). This CDR3 contains 15 residues. Trimming left V 3 bases short and J 0 bases short, with 11 bases between. Germline-derived CDR1 and CDR2 are KGHSH and LQKENI. The CDR3 protein is CASSPKDRLNTEAFF. The DNA for the CDR3 is TGTGCCAGCTCACCCAAGGACAGACTGAACACTGAAGCTTTCTTT.

The chain employs TRBV18 and TRBJ1-1; tentatively, D is TRBD1 (6 bases). This CDR3 is 19 amino acids long. V was clipped by 2 bases and J by 1 base, with 23 bases between them. The germline gives CDR1 KGHSH, CDR2 LQKENI. The CDR3 DNA follows: TGTGCCAGCTCACCAGGGACTTGGGAGGGGGGTGTTCGGAACACTGAAGCTTTCTTT. It codes for CASSPGTWEGGVRNTEAFF.

This clonotype appeared many times. This rearrangement joins TRBV27 to TRBJ2-7; D is uncertain. Germline assignment: CDR1 MNHEY and CDR2 SMNVEV (reference sequence). Trimming took off 0 bases at V and 3 bases at J, with 9 bases between the two ends. The CDR3 length is 14 residues. DNA for the CDR3: TGTGCCAGCAGTTTATCGGCGACCCACTACGAGCAGTACTTC. Residues: CASSLSATHYEQYF.

This clonotype appeared many times. The chain joins TRBV11-3 to TRBJ2-2; D is undetermined. This CDR3 has 14 residues. V was trimmed by 7 bases and J by 4 bases, leaving 13 bases between them. The germline V gene encodes CDR1 SGHNT and CDR2 YENEEA. The CDR3 here is CASTQDVGTGELFF. CDR3 coding DNA: TGTGCCAGCACCCAGGACGTGGGCACCGGGGAGCTGTTTTTT.

Note on this clonotype: This may stem from a read error, because a much larger clone lies one nucleotide away. The chain is built from TRBV7-3 and TRBJ1-1, with 8 bases lining up with TRBD1. The CDR3 spans 16 residues. Germline lookup yields CDR1 SGHTA and CDR2 FQGTGA. CDR3 nucleotide sequence: TGTGCCAGTGGCGAGATACAGGGGGGGATGAACATTGAAGCTTTCTTT. Its translation: CASGEIQGGMNIEAFF.

J is TRBJ1-2 and V is TRBV7-9; 9 bases agree with TRBD1. Germline V gene lookup returns CDR1 SEHNR and CDR2 FQNEAQ (reference sequence). This CDR3 has 18 residues. J gave up 7 bases and V 5 bases, and 20 bases lay outside the gene matches. CDR3 coding DNA: TGTGCCAGCAGCCCCCTAGTGGGGTCGGGACAGGGAGGGAGTGGCTACACCTTC. Protein: CASSPLVGSGQGGSGYTF.